This is a list of T cell receptor beta chains from one sample in a study of CXCR3-negative and CXCR3-positive naive CD8 T cells. From its re-call of the 5' RACE reads, TCRdb lists each CDR3 protein once, without DNA. This sample contains 100,000 to 150,000 distinct CDR3 sequences. What was sequenced was naive CXCR3- CD8+ T cells from blood. The receptor source for this set is a human donor in good health. Some clones in this sample may be carry-over from other donors' samples. Both conserved end residues are part of each CDR3. Fields, in order: J gene, V gene, CDR3 protein.

TRBJ1-5 TRBV7-9 CASNVESDQPQHF
TRBJ2-1 TRBV7-8 CASSQSFESDSYNEQFF
TRBJ1-2 TRBV14 CASSRDGLDGYTF
TRBJ2-1 TRBV5-1 CASSLKGGSYNEQFF
TRBJ2-7 TRBV7-9 CASSLSTDDEQYF
TRBJ1-2 TRBV7-9 CASRPDGSWGYTF
TRBJ2-3 TRBV9 CASSDQVGRVLTYTSTDTRYF
TRBJ2-7 TRBV7-9 CASSFSLAASYEQYF
TRBJ2-1 TRBV14 CASSQDEAGSYNEQFF
TRBJ1-5 TRBV28 CASSPSRENQPQHF
TRBJ2-5 TRBV5-1 CASSLRGQETQYF
TRBJ2-7 TRBV7-9 CASSPAGQTSSYEQYF
TRBJ2-7 TRBV27 CASSLSGQGFSYEQYF
TRBJ2-2 TRBV6-5 CASSYSGGAFTGELFF
TRBJ1-2 TRBV4-1 CASSQASTDGYTF
TRBJ2-1 TRBV27 CTSSLSTKSNEQFF
TRBJ2-1 TRBV12-3/TRBV12-4 CASSFSWGTEQFF
TRBJ2-5 TRBV13 CASSLEGDTDQETQYF
TRBJ2-3 TRBV27 CASRLDPASGYTDTQYF
TRBJ2-7 TRBV29-1 CSVEETGQGAYEQYF
TRBJ2-1 TRBV20-1 CSATEGQGAESYNEQFF
TRBJ2-3 TRBV27 CASSADRTDTQYF
TRBJ2-1 TRBV7-9 CASSLLQGGTGNEQFF
TRBJ2-1 TRBV5-1 CASRTPAHREQFF
TRBJ2-7 TRBV18 CASSPPRDSGTDEQYF
TRBJ2-3 TRBV7-9 CASSLWTGGQTFNPDTQYF
TRBJ2-3 TRBV29-1 CSAKGAYSTDTQYF
TRBJ2-7 TRBV5-1 CASSGKVPYEQYF
TRBJ2-4 TRBV29-1 CSTRQGLDIQYF
TRBJ1-1 TRBV29-1 CSVAPTGRGNTEAFF
TRBJ2-5 TRBV28 CASSLLTPAGGRETQYF
TRBJ2-7 TRBV7-9 CASSSSLPDTAPYEQYF
TRBJ1-1 TRBV20-1 CSAERATNTEAFF
TRBJ2-1 TRBV2 CASSEGLSVFGEQFF
TRBJ2-5 TRBV7-6 CASSLETGGAETQYF
TRBJ2-7 TRBV5-1 CASSVSGTSSSYEQYF
TRBJ2-7 TRBV7-8 CASSDQKATGGGYEQYF
TRBJ2-3 TRBV6-5 CASRVTGGTDTQYF
TRBJ1-2 TRBV2 CASSELGVGYGYTF
TRBJ2-3 TRBV2 CASSEVAGGVTTDTQYF
TRBJ1-1 TRBV5-1 CASSLAGGTGEAFF